This T cell receptor (beta chain) is drawn from a study of cytomegalovirus exposure and HLA in healthy donors. On the study more broadly: An early release of data contained about 85 million unique TCRs, which came from HLA-typed donors. General observations from the study: The study recorded about 150 TCR beta chains that were cytomegalovirus-associated.

The PCR had 60 Vbeta and 13 Jbeta primers. TCRdb's table, derived via immunoSEQ multiplex PCR, lists solely in-frame clones and lacks some. The listing records more than 200,000 clones. Comments on this clone: What it binds is not known. The identical CDR3 is also encoded by other nucleotide sequences in the sample.

These donors, healthy bone marrow donors, were studied. Sequenced: PBMCs. This receptor was identified in a young woman in good health and CMV-seropositive.

Here the CDR3 reads CASSSGQTYEQYF. The CDR3 DNA reads as TGTGCCAGCAGTTCGGGACAAACCTACGAGCAGTACTTC. The genes are TRBV7-2 and TRBJ2-7; D is perhaps TRBD1 (6 bases). Trimming shortened V by 6 bases and J by 2 bases, and 11 bases separated the two germline ends. Germline lookup yields CDR1 SGHTA and CDR2 FQGNSA. This CDR3 is 13 amino acids long. The entire variable domain, with the rest obtained from reference TRBV7-2 and TRBJ2-7, is as follows: GAGVSQSPSNKVTEKGKDVELRCDPISGHTALYWYRQSLGQGLEFLIYFQGNSAPDKSGLPSDRFSAERTGGSVSTLTIQRTQQEDSAVYLCASSSGQTYEQYFGPGTRLTVT.